Only a few counts were recorded for the clone carrying this T cell receptor beta chain. These data originate in a study of blood T cell repertoires in COVID-19. Overall study: Material from acute and convalescent COVID-19 was sourced from the United States, Italy and Spain. T cells, B-cell-depleted T cells, or PBMCs provided the cDNA or gDNA that served as material.

The germline V and J ends were trimmed by 3 bases and 0 bases, with 14 bases remaining between them. CDR3 size: 16 residues. Per the germline V gene, CDR1 is DFQATT and CDR2 is SNEGSKA (reference sequence). The authors' processing: The authors estimated nucleated cell counts from reference gene primer amplification. The data were produced by immunoSEQ multiplex PCR, yet TCRdb's version contains in-frame clones alone and is incomplete. From that table come the V and J calls and clone size; the DNA was used to work out D and trimming. The data show 110,000 or so clones, under 90% seen once. The TCR sequence derives from a man aged 55 to 70 with acute or convalescent COVID-19. The chain recombines TRBV20-1 with TRBJ2-2; possibly TRBD2 for D (6 bases). The sample comprised peripheral blood. The CDR3 DNA follows: TGCAGTGCTAGTGAGTGGGGACTCACGAACACCGGGGAGCTGTTTTTT. This gives the protein CSASEWGLTNTGELFF.